The T cell receptor beta chain described here comes from a study of control samples from healthy donors and cancer patients. The data were produced by immunoSEQ multiplex PCR, yet TCRdb's version contains in-frame clones alone and is incomplete. The sample carries some 110,000 clones, roughly nine tenths recorded once. Trimming at V came to 1 base and at J to 2 bases, leaving 6 bases not matched to a gene. Germline V CDR1 and CDR2: GTSNPN, SVGIG (reference sequence). CDR3 length equals 15 residues. The specimen was PBMCs. The chain uses TRBV30 and TRBJ2-3; 7 nucleotides match TRBD2. The receptor comes from a woman in her fifties or sixties with colorectal cancer. CDR3 in DNA: TGTGCCTGGAGTGAGACGGGGGGATTCACAGATACGCAGTATTTT. Its translation is CAWSETGGFTDTQYF.